The 18 T cell receptor beta chains given below trace back to one sample, sequenced in a study of T cell responses to AZD1222 COVID-19 vaccine (dated by TCRdb to the early 2020s). Libraries were built with the immunoSEQ multiplex PCR assay. Drawn from immuneACCESS, this table holds only the in-frame rearrangements with V and J called that TCRdb kept. Clones are partly lost; checked studies trace under half to an unresolved V gene and leave the rest unexplained. Present in this sample are about 220,000 clones, about 92% of which were seen just once. The ten largest account for around 1% of the sample. Explained via the paper, the time point label denotes: baseline before first vaccination. Explained via the paper, the treatment or condition label denotes: meningococcal conjugate vaccine given as trial control. This specimen consisted of peripheral blood, obtained on day 0 of MenACWY control vaccination. Receptors were obtained from an adult in good health.

The chain joins TRBV30 to TRBJ1-5; D is unclear. The V gene lost 0 bases and the J gene lost 5 bases, with 8 bases spanning the gap. The CDR3 sequence is 13 residues long. Germline CDR1 reads GTSNPN; CDR2 reads SVGIG (reference sequence). The CDR3 DNA reads as TGTGCCTGGAGTGTAAGGGTTGATCAGCCCCAGCATTTT. Its protein is CAWSVRVDQPQHF.

This chain links TRBV19 with TRBJ1-5; no firm D call. Germline V gene sequence: CDR1 LNHDA, CDR2 SQIVND (reference sequence). This CDR3 region has 13 residues. V was pared by 4 bases and J by 2 bases, with 6 bases between. In DNA form, the CDR3 reads TGTGCCAGTAGTAGACCCGGCAATCAGCCCCAGCATTTT. It translates to CASSRPGNQPQHF.

The chain joins TRBV7-8 to TRBJ2-7, with TRBD1 matching 7 bases. The trim removed 5 bases at V and 0 bases at J, leaving 10 bases unmatched. This CDR3 is 16 amino acids long. Per germline, CDR1 SGHVS and CDR2 FQNEAQ. In nucleotides, the CDR3 is TGTGCCAGCAGCGCGCCACAGGGACAGCTCTCCTACGAGCAGTACTTC. It is translated as CASSAPQGQLSYEQYF.

The chain has TRBV3-1 (or the pseudogene TRBV3-2) and TRBJ2-1, with a tentative D call TRBD2 (6 bases). The CDR3 runs 15 residues. Germline V gene sequence: CDR1 LGHDT, CDR2 YNNKEL (reference sequence). V was pared by 4 bases and J by 6 bases, with 16 bases between. CDR3 coding DNA: TGTGCCAGCAGCCCTTGGGGCGGGGTGGGCAATGAGCAGTTCTTC. It encodes CASSPWGGVGNEQFF.

The chain recombines TRBV20-1 with TRBJ2-1; 9 nucleotides align to TRBD1. Looked up from germline, CDR1 is DFQATT and CDR2 is SNEGSKA (reference sequence). The junction had 8 bases not matched to a gene; V was cut back by 5 bases and J by 15 bases. This CDR3 region has 11 residues. The CDR3 nucleotides are TGCAGTGCTCGGGGTGGGACAGGGCCGTTCTTC. Protein sequence: CSARGGTGPFF.

This chain joins TRBV30 and TRBJ2-1, with D maybe TRBD2 (5 bases). V was shortened by 2 bases and J by 9 bases, with 14 bases between the two germline ends. The CDR3 is made up of 13 amino acids. The germline V gene encodes CDR1 GTSNPN and CDR2 SVGIG (reference sequence). The CDR3 spells CAWSMDLGSEQFF. In nucleotides, the CDR3 is TGTGCCTGGAGTATGGACTTGGGGAGTGAGCAGTTCTTC.

The CDR3 bases are TGTGCCAGCAGCGACGACAGGTTCGTCTCTGGAAACACCATATATTTT. This sequence encodes CASSDDRFVSGNTIYF. This chain links TRBV7-2 with TRBJ1-3; D is perhaps TRBD1 (6 bases). Trimming removed 5 bases at V and 0 bases at J, with 14 bases between. There are 16 residues in the CDR3. Looked up from germline, CDR1 is SGHTA and CDR2 is FQGNSA.

The chain has TRBV6-1 and TRBJ1-3; 7 nucleotides align to TRBD1. Looked up from germline, CDR1 is MNHNS and CDR2 is SASEGT. CDR3 length: 16 residues. V shed 2 bases, J shed 0 bases, and the junction held 4 bases outside the gene matches. CDR3 residues: CASSESGTVSGNTIYF. CDR3 bases: TGTGCCAGCAGTGAATCCGGGACAGTCTCTGGAAACACCATATATTTT.

The V call is TRBV4-1, the J call TRBJ1-4; D gene ambiguous. V dropped 3 bases and J dropped 7 bases, with 12 bases sitting between them. CDR1 and CDR2 (germline): MGHRA, YSYEKL. CDR3 length: 14 residues. The CDR3 loop reads CASSHIGYGEKLFF. The DNA of the CDR3 is TGCGCCAGCAGCCACATCGGTTATGGTGAAAAACTGTTTTTT.

The chain couples TRBV19 to TRBJ2-3; possibly TRBD2 for D (5 bases). V dropped 3 bases and J dropped 1 base, with 11 bases sitting between them. CDR3 length: 15 residues. Per germline, CDR1 LNHDA and CDR2 SQIVND (reference sequence). The CDR3 bases are TGTGCCAGTAGTATCCTCCTCGGGGGCACAGATACGCAGTATTTT. Translated: CASSILLGGTDTQYF.

The chain recombines TRBV30 with TRBJ1-2; D possibly corresponds to TRBD1 (5 bases). The CDR3 extends over 12 amino acids. Germline CDR1 GTSNPN, CDR2 SVGIG (reference sequence). V was cut by 5 bases and J by 11 bases, with 18 bases left in between. CDR3 sequence: CAWGSGQGRYTF. The CDR3 DNA reads as TGTGCCTGGGGCTCAGGGCAGGGAAGATACACCTTC.

This chain connects TRBV28 to TRBJ1-2, with 7 bases matching TRBD1. The germline V gene has CDR1 MDHEN and CDR2 SYDVKM. Trimming at V came to 5 bases and at J to 5 bases, leaving 2 bases not matched to a gene. The CDR3 runs 12 residues. CDR3 bases: TGTGCCAGCAGTAACAGGGGTTATGGCTACACCTTC. This sequence encodes CASSNRGYGYTF.

This rearrangement joins TRBV5-1 to TRBJ1-6, with TRBD1 as a possible D gene (6 bases). This CDR3 region has 15 residues. The V end was cut by 0 bases, the J end by 5 bases, with 9 bases between. Germline V gene lookup returns CDR1 SGHRS and CDR2 YFSETQ. CDR3 nucleotide sequence: TGCGCCAGCAGCTTGGGAGGGGGAAATAATTCACCCCTCCACTTT. This sequence encodes CASSLGGGNNSPLHF.

This clone was counted once. The chain uses TRBV6-5 and TRBJ2-7, with a possible D match to TRBD2 (5 bases). The V gene's germline CDR1 is MNHEY and CDR2 SVGAGI. V lost 0 bases and J 4 bases, leaving 13 bases between the germline ends. CDR3 size: 15 residues. The CDR3 reads CASSYSWRGKYEQYF. The DNA for the CDR3 is TGTGCCAGCAGTTACTCGTGGAGAGGGAAATACGAGCAGTACTTC.

The chain recombines TRBV6-5 with TRBJ2-5; no clear D. Germline V gene data show CDR1 as MNHEY and CDR2 as SVGAGI. Trimming removed 0 bases at V and 5 bases at J, with 7 bases between. The CDR3 is 13 amino acids. CDR3 DNA: TGTGCCAGCAGTTACTCGATACGGGAGACCCAGTACTTC. Its translation: CASSYSIRETQYF.

The chain combines TRBV3-1 (or the pseudogene TRBV3-2) with TRBJ1-2, with TRBD1 matching 7 bases. The CDR3 spans 15 residues. V lost 4 bases, J lost 4 bases, and 9 bases stayed unmatched. CDR1 LGHDT and CDR2 YNNKEL come from the germline V gene (reference sequence). CDR3 nucleotide sequence: TGTGCCAGCAGCCTTACAGGGGAGGGTCCCTATGGCTACACCTTC. Amino acid sequence: CASSLTGEGPYGYTF.

The chain recombines TRBV2 with TRBJ1-5, with a tentative D call TRBD1 (6 bases). CDR1 and CDR2 (germline): SNHLY, FYNNEI. CDR3 size: 14 residues. Trimming took off 6 bases at V and 4 bases at J, with 13 bases between the two ends. As DNA, the CDR3 is TGTGCCAGCAGGGCGGACAGCGCGAATCAGCCCCAGCATTTT. It encodes CASRADSANQPQHF.

The chain recombines TRBV3-1 (or the pseudogene TRBV3-2) with TRBJ1-1, with D maybe TRBD1 (5 bases). The V gene lost 1 base and the J gene lost 4 bases, with 13 bases spanning the gap. The germline CDR1 and CDR2 sequences are LGHDT and YNNKEL (reference sequence). This CDR3 is built from 15 residues. The CDR3 spells CASSQGVGGSTEAFF. CDR3 bases: TGTGCCAGCAGCCAAGGGGTGGGGGGGAGCACTGAAGCTTTCTTT.